These 32 T cell receptor beta chains were sequenced from one sample in a study of blood T cell repertoires in COVID-19. The data were produced by immunoSEQ multiplex PCR, yet TCRdb's version contains in-frame clones alone and is incomplete. Among around 150,000 clones, around 84% were seen once, and the ten largest hold less than 3.5%. The material sequenced was peripheral blood. These receptor sequences come from a human donor with acute or convalescent COVID-19. The donor label of this sample is uncertain.

The J gene is TRBJ2-5, the V gene TRBV6-5; 9 bases fit TRBD2. The V segment lost 7 bases and the J segment 4 bases; nucleotides outside the gene matches: 7. This CDR3 comprises 14 residues. Looked up from germline, CDR1 is MNHEY and CDR2 is SVGAGI. Here the CDR3 DNA reads TGTGCCAGCACCTACGGCGGGGGGGGAGAGACCCAGTACTTC. Amino acids: CASTYGGGGETQYF.

The genes are TRBV5-1 and TRBJ1-2; no firm D call. Germline lookup yields CDR1 SGHRS and CDR2 YFSETQ. The CDR3 extends over 14 amino acids. Trimming took 4 bases from V and 2 from J, leaving 12 bases between them. The CDR3: CASSQSASNYGYTF. The DNA for the CDR3 is TGCGCCAGCAGCCAGAGCGCGTCAAACTATGGCTACACCTTC.

V gene TRBV10-1 combines with J gene TRBJ2-2, with TRBD2 as a possible D gene (6 bases). With 0 bases removed from V and 3 bases from J, the gap between germline ends came to 14 bases. This CDR3 contains 17 residues. In germline, CDR1 is WNHNN, CDR2 SYGVQD (reference sequence). In nucleotides, the CDR3 is TGCGCCAGCAGTGAGTCTGAGTGGAGGGTACACACCGGGGAGCTGTTTTTT. Translating it yields CASSESEWRVHTGELFF.

This chain uses TRBV28 with TRBJ2-7, with D possibly matching TRBD2 (6 bases). This CDR3 is 13 amino acids long. Germline CDR1 and CDR2: MDHEN and SYDVKM. V dropped 7 bases and J dropped 4 bases, with 14 bases sitting between them. CDR3 coding DNA: TGTGCCAGCAACCCCGGGGGTCAATACGAGCAGTACTTC. As protein: CASNPGGQYEQYF.

This sequence joins TRBV27 and TRBJ1-6, with D possibly matching TRBD1 (6 bases). Germline CDR1 and CDR2: MNHEY and SMNVEV (reference sequence). The CDR3 totals 14 residues. V lost 5 bases, J lost 5 bases, and 10 bases lay in between. The CDR3 DNA reads as TGTGCCAGCAGTACAGGGTACGATAATTCACCCCTCCACTTT. It yields the protein CASSTGYDNSPLHF.

The sample holds one count of this clone. The chain is built from TRBV3-1 (or the pseudogene TRBV3-2) and TRBJ1-6, with 7 bases matching TRBD1. V lost 1 base, J lost 7 bases, and 4 bases stayed unmatched. There are 15 residues in the CDR3. Germline-derived CDR1 and CDR2 are LGHDT and YNNKEL (reference sequence). CDR3 nucleotides: TGTGCCAGCAGCCAAGGACAGGGAGACAATTCACCCCTCCACTTT. Translation gives CASSQGQGDNSPLHF.

V and J are TRBV5-1 and TRBJ1-3; tentative D call: TRBD1 (5 bases). CDR3 length equals 16 residues. The germline V and J ends were trimmed by 0 bases and 6 bases, with 16 bases remaining between them. Germline CDR1 SGHRS, CDR2 YFSETQ. CDR3 region: CASSLAVSGQANTIYF. The DNA for the CDR3 is TGCGCCAGCAGCTTGGCCGTTTCAGGGCAAGCAAACACCATATATTTT.

The gene calls are TRBV6-5 and TRBJ1-1; no clear D. CDR1 MNHEY and CDR2 SVGAGI come from the germline V gene. The CDR3 is made up of 13 amino acids. The germline V and J ends were trimmed by 8 bases and 2 bases, with 12 bases remaining between them. This CDR3 reads CASGFQANTEAFF. CDR3 nucleotides: TGTGCCAGCGGGTTCCAGGCTAACACTGAAGCTTTCTTT.

J is TRBJ2-1 and V is TRBV27; 8 positions agree with TRBD2. Germline-derived CDR1 and CDR2 are MNHEY and SMNVEV (reference sequence). The CDR3 has 14 residues. The DNA of the CDR3 is TGTGCATCCTCCGGGGGACTAGGGGGGAATGAGCAGTTCTTC. Its translation: CASSGGLGGNEQFF.

The chain carries TRBV28 and TRBJ2-7; TRBD1 might be the D (5 bases). Germline V CDR1 and CDR2: MDHEN, SYDVKM. V was pared by 4 bases and J by 0 bases, with 19 bases between. This CDR3 contains 17 residues. CDR3 sequence: CASSSISSQGFSYEQYF. The CDR3 nucleotides are TGTGCCAGCAGTTCCATTTCAAGTCAGGGATTCTCCTACGAGCAGTACTTC.

The V call is TRBV21-1, the J call TRBJ2-1; the table's D call, TRBD2, has no DNA check behind it. TRBV21-1 has pseudogene status. This CDR3 contains 18 residues. CDR3 coding DNA: TGTGCCAGCAGCTCACGAGGGGCTAGCGGGGGGGAAAACAATGAGCAGTTCTTC. Translated: CASSSRGASGGENNEQFF.

The CDR3 sequence: CASSLTTDQRNSPLHF. Here the CDR3 DNA reads TGTGCCAGCAGCTTGACGACCGATCAGCGCAATTCACCCCTCCACTTT. The rearrangement joins TRBV5-6 to TRBJ1-6; D gene ambiguous. The CDR3 has 16 amino acids. Germline V gives CDR1 SGHDT, CDR2 YYEEEE. V was cut by 1 base and J by 7 bases, with 15 bases left in between.

The chain is built from TRBV18 and TRBJ1-1; weak D call: TRBD1 (6 bases). CDR1 and CDR2 from the germline V gene are KGHSH and LQKENI. The V and J ends lost 6 bases and 1 base respectively, with 12 bases between them. The CDR3 length is 14 residues. The CDR3 bases are TGTGCCAGCTCCCGCGACAGGACGAACACTGAAGCTTTCTTT. Translation: CASSRDRTNTEAFF.

The gene calls are TRBV7-2 and TRBJ1-5; possible D gene TRBD1, 6 bases. Between the trimmed V and J ends, which lost 1 base and 4 bases, there was a span of 11 bases. CDR1 and CDR2 from the germline V gene are SGHTA and FQGNSA. CDR3 length equals 15 residues. CDR3 DNA sequence: TGTGCCAGCAGCTTAGTCTCCAGGGGAAATCAGCCCCAGCATTTT. Amino acid sequence: CASSLVSRGNQPQHF.

This clone was counted many times. The DNA of the CDR3 is TGCGCCAGCAGCCAGGAGACAGGGGCAACTGAAGCTTTCTTT. Its translation is CASSQETGATEAFF. V and J are TRBV4-3 and TRBJ1-1, with 8 bases fitting TRBD1. This CDR3 is 14 amino acids long. CDR1 and CDR2 (germline): LGHNA, YSLEER. Trimming took 3 bases from V and 5 from J; bases not matched to a gene: 5.

This rearrangement joins TRBV3-1 (or the pseudogene TRBV3-2) to TRBJ1-2, with D perhaps TRBD1 (5 bases). V lost 0 bases, J lost 4 bases, and 9 bases lay in between. The germline CDR1 and CDR2 sequences are LGHDT and YNNKEL (reference sequence). The CDR3 runs 14 residues. This CDR3 is CASSQEGVTYGYTF. CDR3 DNA: TGTGCCAGCAGCCAAGAAGGGGTGACCTATGGCTACACCTTC.

This chain joins TRBV7-6 and TRBJ2-7; 8 bases align to TRBD2. The germline CDR1 and CDR2 sequences are SGHVS and FNYEAQ. The CDR3 is 14 amino acids. V gave up 5 bases and J gave up 4 bases; unmatched junction bases: 7. The CDR3 DNA reads TGTGCCAGCAGCCGGGGGGGGCCGGTTTACGAGCAGTACTTC. Translated, it gives CASSRGGPVYEQYF.

The CDR3 reads CASSPRLGRANVDEQFF. The CDR3 DNA sequence: TGTGCCAGCAGCCCGCGACTGGGGAGGGCGAACGTCGATGAGCAGTTCTTC. The chain employs TRBV3-1 (or the pseudogene TRBV3-2) and TRBJ2-1, with 7 nucleotides matching TRBD2. Germline values: CDR1 LGHDT, CDR2 YNNKEL (reference sequence). V dropped 4 bases and J dropped 8; count of bases not matched to a gene: 17. The CDR3 has 17 residues.

This clone was seen a single time. This chain uses TRBV14 with TRBJ2-1; 10 nucleotides match TRBD1. J lost 6 bases, V lost 5 bases, and 7 bases had no gene match. The CDR3 runs to 15 residues. The germline V gene has CDR1 SGHDN and CDR2 FVKESK. CDR3 sequence reads: CASSLTGGAFNEQFF. For the CDR3, the DNA is TGTGCCAGCAGCTTGACAGGGGGCGCTTTCAATGAGCAGTTCTTC.

V and J are TRBV19 and TRBJ1-6; D is unresolved. This CDR3 comprises 14 residues. With 7 bases removed from V and 5 bases from J, the gap between germline ends came to 12 bases. CDR1 and CDR2 from the germline V gene are LNHDA and SQIVND (reference sequence). The CDR3 loop is CASTPGDHNSPLHF. The CDR3, as DNA: TGTGCCAGTACTCCCGGGGATCATAATTCACCCCTCCACTTT.

The rearrangement uses TRBV18 and TRBJ1-5, with 7 bases aligning to TRBD1. The V gene's germline CDR1 is KGHSH and CDR2 LQKENI. CDR3 size: 15 residues. The ends lost 4 bases at V and 0 bases at J; junction bases unmatched: 3. The CDR3 nucleotides read TGTGCCAGCTCACGGACAGGTAATAGCAATCAGCCCCAGCATTTT. It codes for CASSRTGNSNQPQHF.

This sequence joins TRBV7-2 and TRBJ2-5; the D gene is possibly TRBD2 (6 bases). Per germline, CDR1 SGHTA and CDR2 FQGNSA. There are 12 residues in the CDR3. Between the trimmed V and J ends, which lost 5 bases and 5 bases, there was a span of 9 bases. CDR3 coding DNA: TGTGCCAGCAGCACTGGGAGGGAGACCCAGTACTTC. Protein: CASSTGRETQYF.

The chain links TRBV5-5 to TRBJ1-1, with D possibly matching TRBD1 (6 bases). The CDR3 length is 16 residues. The germline V and J ends were trimmed by 4 bases and 2 bases, with 18 bases remaining between them. Germline V gene data show CDR1 as SGHKS and CDR2 as YYEKEE (reference sequence). The CDR3 reads CASSANDRLQNTEAFF. The DNA of the CDR3 is TGTGCCAGCAGCGCAAATGACAGGCTCCAAAACACTGAAGCTTTCTTT.

This clone was recorded a few times. This chain joins TRBV7-2 and TRBJ1-2; perhaps TRBD1 as D (6 bases). Germline CDR1 reads SGHTA; CDR2 reads FQGNSA. The CDR3 length is 15 residues. V dropped 2 bases and J dropped 0 bases, with 10 bases sitting between them. For the CDR3, the DNA is TGTGCCAGCAGCTTACAGACAGGAGCTAACTATGGCTACACCTTC. Translation: CASSLQTGANYGYTF.

The chain carries TRBV27 and TRBJ1-1; 9 positions match TRBD1. The CDR3 runs to 15 residues. Per the germline V gene, CDR1 is MNHEY and CDR2 is SMNVEV (reference sequence). J gave up 1 base and V 6 bases, and 6 bases lay outside the gene matches. The DNA of the CDR3 is TGTGCCAGCAGGTCCGGACAGGGGCCGAACACTGAAGCTTTCTTT. Translation: CASRSGQGPNTEAFF.

The genes are TRBV2 and TRBJ1-6, with TRBD1 identical over 8 bases. This CDR3 is built from 15 residues. Unmatched junction bases numbered 8, after V lost 6 bases and J lost 7 bases. Germline CDR1 SNHLY, CDR2 FYNNEI. Written as DNA, the CDR3 is TGTGCCAGCAGCGGACAGGGAGCGGGGAATTCACCCCTCCACTTT. It translates to CASSGQGAGNSPLHF.

This clone was counted once. This chain connects TRBV18 to TRBJ2-5; D is uncertain. Trimming stripped 1 base from V and 0 bases from J, with 6 bases between. In germline, CDR1 is KGHSH, CDR2 LQKENI. The CDR3 has 14 residues. This CDR3 reads CASSPRADQETQYF. CDR3 nucleotide sequence: TGTGCCAGCTCACCACGAGCCGACCAAGAGACCCAGTACTTC.

The V and J genes are TRBV15 and TRBJ1-4; D is unclear. Trimming stripped 1 base from V and 0 bases from J, with 3 bases between. CDR1 and CDR2 from the germline V gene are LNHNV and YYDKDF (reference sequence). The CDR3 is 14 amino acids. CDR3 nucleotide sequence: TGTGCCACCAGCAGAGCTGCAACTAATGAAAAACTGTTTTTT. Translated: CATSRAATNEKLFF.

The V call is TRBV6-5, the J call TRBJ1-1, with D perhaps TRBD1 (5 bases). This CDR3 comprises 13 residues. Germline CDR1 reads MNHEY; CDR2 reads SVGAGI. The V end was cut by 6 bases, the J end by 4 bases, with 12 bases between. This CDR3 is CASRGGVGTEAFF. CDR3 in DNA: TGTGCCAGCAGGGGGGGGGTAGGCACTGAAGCTTTCTTT.

The chain carries TRBV6-2 or TRBV6-3 and TRBJ1-2; TRBD1 matches at 7 bases. This CDR3 is built from 11 residues. Germline V gene sequence: CDR1 MNHEY, CDR2 SVGEGT. Trimming took 11 bases from V and 8 from J; bases not matched to a gene: 8. The CDR3 protein is CACGQGVGYTF. The CDR3 DNA reads TGTGCCTGCGGCCAGGGGGTCGGCTACACCTTC.

V is TRBV11-3 and J is TRBJ2-7; 7 nucleotides match TRBD2. Germline V CDR1 and CDR2: SGHNT, YENEEA. V was pared by 1 base and J by 2 bases, with 5 bases of the junction left unmatched. This CDR3 has 15 residues. The CDR3 protein is CASSLGQRDPYEQYF. CDR3 in DNA: TGTGCCAGCAGCTTAGGGCAGCGGGACCCCTACGAGCAGTACTTC. The full variable domain, its missing parts supplied by reference TRBV11-3 and TRBJ2-7, is EAGVVQSPRYKIIEKKQPVAFWCNPISGHNTLYWYLQNLGQGPELLIRYENEEAVDDSQLPKDRFSAERLKGVDSTLKIQPAELGDSAVYLCASSLGQRDPYEQYFGPGTRLTVT.

The chain uses TRBV11-3 and TRBJ2-2; 8 nucleotides align to TRBD1. The germline V gene encodes CDR1 SGHNT and CDR2 YENEEA. The CDR3 runs to 16 residues. Unmatched junction bases numbered 10, after V lost 4 bases and J lost 6 bases. DNA for the CDR3: TGTGCCAGCAGCTCCATGACAGGGGTAAAGTCCGGGGAGCTGTTTTTT. It specifies CASSSMTGVKSGELFF.